Sequencing of this T cell receptor beta chain was carried out in a study of lymphopenia after photon versus proton radiotherapy (dated by TCRdb to the late 2010s). Regarding the complete study: Photon and proton radiation therapy were compared by the study for their immunological effects in patients with gastrointestinal tumors who developed high-grade lymphopenia. The roughly 20 patients in the cohort had gastrointestinal tumors, were treated with either photon or proton therapy, and subsequently developed lymphopenia. The study aimed to characterize how the two radiation modalities differ in their impact on the immune system. Broader findings and caveats from the paper: The survival association was assessed only in patients who died, and the authors presented better survival with proton therapy as a possibility rather than a demonstrated result. During treatment, patients who received proton therapy stayed relatively stable, whereas patients who received photon therapy lost naive T cells and TCR diversity and gained effector/memory populations. Across the cohort, an inverse correlation was found between a larger post-nadir drop in TCR diversity and overall survival time among patients who died. After the lymphocyte count nadir, photon-treated repertoires showed oligoclonal expansion, especially of CD8+ Temra cells, which drove the drop in diversity.

On this clone itself: The antigen it recognizes is unknown. Base qualities are missing; no much larger clone stands one base away.

The library relied on the immunoSEQ multiplex PCR assay. Alongside multiparametric flow cytometry, deep sequencing of rearranged TCR beta loci was used to profile the T cell repertoires. TCRdb took over this immuneACCESS table, retaining in-frame rearrangements with V and J assigned. Such tables are incomplete; in checked studies, under half of the missing clones stem from an unresolved V gene, and the remainder is unexplained. The sample profile shows around 20,000 clones; about nine tenths of them were found once. In total, the top ten clones hold approximately 11% of the sample. This sequence was found in a man aged 65 to 79 with pancreatic cancer. Specimen: peripheral blood, collected from a patient treated with proton-based radiotherapy.

The CDR3 reads as follows: CASRRTASTDTQYF. The DNA sequence is TGCGCCAGCCGCCGAACGGCTAGCACAGATACGCAGTATTTT. The chain is assembled from TRBV10-2 and TRBJ2-3, with the D gene uncertain. V is shortened by 8 bases, J by 0 bases, and the region joining them spans 12 bases. The CDR3 starts with the cysteine, ends with the phenylalanine, and has 14 residues. Only the CDR3 region is kept as DNA, spanning 42 bases read in frame from base 1. The germline V gene specifies WSHSY as CDR1 and SAAADI as CDR2.